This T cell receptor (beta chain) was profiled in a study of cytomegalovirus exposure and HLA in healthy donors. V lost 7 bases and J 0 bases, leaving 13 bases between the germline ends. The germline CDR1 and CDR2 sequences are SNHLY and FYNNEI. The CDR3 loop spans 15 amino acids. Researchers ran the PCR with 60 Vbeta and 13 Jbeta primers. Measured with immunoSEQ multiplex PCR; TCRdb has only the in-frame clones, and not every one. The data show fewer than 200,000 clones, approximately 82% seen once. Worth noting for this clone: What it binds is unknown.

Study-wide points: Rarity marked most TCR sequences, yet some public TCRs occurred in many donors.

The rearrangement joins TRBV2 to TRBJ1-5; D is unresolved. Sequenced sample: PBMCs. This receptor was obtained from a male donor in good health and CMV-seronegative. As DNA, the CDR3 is TGTGCCAGCAAGATGGAGGGCCCTAGCAATCAGCCCCAGCATTTT. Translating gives CASKMEGPSNQPQHF.